This section outlines one T cell receptor beta chain sequence together with its context. The entry originates in a study of lymphopenia after photon versus proton radiotherapy. Germline V lookup: CDR1 SGDLS, CDR2 YYNGEE. Trimming pared 4 bases from V and 1 base from J, leaving 9 bases between. The CDR3 is made up of 14 amino acids. Libraries were prepared by immunoSEQ multiplex PCR; TCRdb keeps only in-frame clonotypes and omits some of them. The table lists about 24,000 clones, 84% of them singletons. The chain uses TRBV9 and TRBJ1-5, with D maybe TRBD1 (6 bases). The sequence came from a man aged 40-49 years with gastric cancer. The sample here was peripheral blood, taken from a patient treated with photon-based radiotherapy. The CDR3 sequence: CASSNGQSNQPQHF. Here the CDR3 DNA reads TGTGCCAGCAGCAACGGACAGAGCAATCAGCCCCAGCATTTT.